These 5 T cell receptor beta chains share one sample of origin, sequenced in a study of blood T cell repertoires in COVID-19. Sequencing was performed with immunoSEQ multiplex PCR; in TCRdb, only in-frame clones are kept and a portion is missing. Here the sample spans about 120,000 clones, approximately 80% being singletons. What was sequenced was peripheral blood. These receptors were obtained from a human donor in a cohort sampled during active COVID-19.

This clone has just a few counts. This rearrangement joins TRBV4-1 to TRBJ2-7; perhaps TRBD2 as D (6 bases). Germline CDR1 and CDR2: MGHRA and YSYEKL. V shed 3 bases and J shed 3 bases, with 6 bases lying between them. There are 12 residues in the CDR3. CDR3 residues: CASSQGGYEQYF. CDR3 DNA: TGCGCCAGCAGCCAGGGGGGCTACGAGCAGTACTTC.

This chain connects TRBV7-9 to TRBJ2-7; 9 bases are shared with TRBD1. The CDR3 has 17 amino acids. Germline lookup yields CDR1 SEHNR and CDR2 FQNEAQ (reference sequence). J gave up 4 bases and V 0 bases, and 10 bases lay outside the gene matches. The CDR3 spells CASSLAPPGQGLYEQYF. For the CDR3, the DNA is TGTGCCAGCAGCTTAGCCCCTCCGGGACAGGGATTATACGAGCAGTACTTC.

The CDR3 DNA reads TGTGCCAGCAGCTGGGGCCATAACACCGGGGAGCTGTTTTTT. This encodes CASSWGHNTGELFF. The chain recombines TRBV6-2 or TRBV6-3 with TRBJ2-2; D is possibly TRBD1 (5 bases). Trimming pared 6 bases from V and 2 bases from J, leaving 10 bases between. Per germline, CDR1 MNHEY and CDR2 SVGEGT. This CDR3 comprises 14 residues.

The chain has TRBV6-2 or TRBV6-3 and TRBJ2-2, with D tentatively TRBD1 (5 bases). CDR3 length: 14 residues. In germline, CDR1 is MNHEY, CDR2 SVGEGT. Deletions cut 3 bases from V and 4 bases from J, with 9 bases between. CDR3 region: CASSYTGFTGELFF. The CDR3 DNA follows: TGTGCCAGCAGTTATACAGGATTCACCGGGGAGCTGTTTTTT.

The chain links TRBV7-2 to TRBJ1-3, with D unclear. The CDR3 consists of 15 residues. Trimming took off 1 base at V and 4 bases at J, with 11 bases between the two ends. Germline assignment: CDR1 SGHTA and CDR2 FQGNSA. CDR3: CASSLEVQRGNTIYF. CDR3 DNA: TGTGCCAGCAGCTTAGAGGTTCAGCGCGGAAACACCATATATTTT.